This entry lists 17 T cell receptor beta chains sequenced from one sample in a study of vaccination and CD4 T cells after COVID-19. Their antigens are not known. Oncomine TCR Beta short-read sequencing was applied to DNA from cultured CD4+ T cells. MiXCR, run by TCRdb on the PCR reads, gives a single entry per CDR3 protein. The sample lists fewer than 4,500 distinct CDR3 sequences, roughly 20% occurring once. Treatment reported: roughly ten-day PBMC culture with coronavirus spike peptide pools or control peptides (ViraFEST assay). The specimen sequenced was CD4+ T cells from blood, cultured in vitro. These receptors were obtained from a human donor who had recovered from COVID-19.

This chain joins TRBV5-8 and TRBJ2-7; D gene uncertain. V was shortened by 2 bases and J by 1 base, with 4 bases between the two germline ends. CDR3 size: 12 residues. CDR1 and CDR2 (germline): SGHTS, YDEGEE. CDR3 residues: CASSFTSYEQYF. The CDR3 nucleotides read TGTGCCAGCAGCTTCACATCCTACGAGCAGTACTTC.

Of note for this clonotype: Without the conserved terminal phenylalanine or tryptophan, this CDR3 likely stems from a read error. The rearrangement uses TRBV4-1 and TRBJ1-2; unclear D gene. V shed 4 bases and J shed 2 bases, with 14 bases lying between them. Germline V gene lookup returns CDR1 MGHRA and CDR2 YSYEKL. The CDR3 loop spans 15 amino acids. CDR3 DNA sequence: TGCGCCAGCAGCCCGGCGGCGGGAGTCAACTATGGCTACACCCTC. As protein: CASSPAAGVNYGYTL.

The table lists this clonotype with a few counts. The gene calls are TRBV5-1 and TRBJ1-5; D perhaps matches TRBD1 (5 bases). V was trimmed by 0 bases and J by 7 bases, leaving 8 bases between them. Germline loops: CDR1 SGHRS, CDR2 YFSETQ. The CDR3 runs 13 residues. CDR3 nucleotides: TGCGCCAGCAGCTTGGCAGGGTCCCAGCCCCAGCATTTT. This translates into CASSLAGSQPQHF.

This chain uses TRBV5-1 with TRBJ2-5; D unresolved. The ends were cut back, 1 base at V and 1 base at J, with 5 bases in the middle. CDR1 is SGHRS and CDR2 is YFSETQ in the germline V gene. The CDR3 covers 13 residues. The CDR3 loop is CASSLYTQETQYF. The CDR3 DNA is TGCGCCAGCAGCTTGTACACCCAAGAGACCCAGTACTTC.

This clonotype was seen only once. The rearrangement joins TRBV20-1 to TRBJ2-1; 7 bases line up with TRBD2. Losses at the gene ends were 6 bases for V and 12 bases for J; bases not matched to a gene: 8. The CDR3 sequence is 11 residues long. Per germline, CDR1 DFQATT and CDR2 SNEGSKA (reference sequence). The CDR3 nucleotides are TGCAGTGCCGGGAGGCGGATCGGGCAGTTCTTC. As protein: CSAGRRIGQFF.

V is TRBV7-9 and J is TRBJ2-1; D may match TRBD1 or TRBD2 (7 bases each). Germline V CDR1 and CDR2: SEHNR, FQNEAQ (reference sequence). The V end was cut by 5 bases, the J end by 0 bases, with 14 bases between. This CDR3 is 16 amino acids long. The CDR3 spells CASSKGAGASYNEQFF. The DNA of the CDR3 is TGTGCCAGCAGCAAGGGGGCGGGGGCCTCCTACAATGAGCAGTTCTTC.

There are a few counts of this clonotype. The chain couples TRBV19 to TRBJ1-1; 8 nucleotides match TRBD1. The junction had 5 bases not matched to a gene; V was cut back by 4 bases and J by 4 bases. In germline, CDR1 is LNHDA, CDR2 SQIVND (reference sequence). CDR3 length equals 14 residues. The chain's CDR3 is CASSTQGASTEAFF. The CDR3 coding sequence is TGTGCCAGTAGTACCCAGGGGGCGAGCACTGAAGCTTTCTTT.

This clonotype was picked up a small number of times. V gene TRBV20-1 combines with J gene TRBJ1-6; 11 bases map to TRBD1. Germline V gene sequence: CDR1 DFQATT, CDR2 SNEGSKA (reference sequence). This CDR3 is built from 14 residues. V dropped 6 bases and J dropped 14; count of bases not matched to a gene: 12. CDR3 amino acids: CSAAPGQGVPTLHF. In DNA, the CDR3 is TGCAGTGCCGCCCCGGGACAGGGGGTCCCCACCCTCCACTTT.

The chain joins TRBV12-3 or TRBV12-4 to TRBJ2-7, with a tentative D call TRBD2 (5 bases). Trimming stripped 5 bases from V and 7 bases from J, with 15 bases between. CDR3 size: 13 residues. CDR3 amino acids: CASSERDGGEQYF. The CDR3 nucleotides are TGTGCCAGCAGTGAGAGGGATGGTGGGGAGCAGTACTTC.

The CDR3 reads CASSLPGQQRGEQYF. CDR3 bases: TGTGCCAGCAGTTTACCGGGACAGCAACGGGGCGAGCAGTACTTC. The V and J genes are TRBV28 and TRBJ2-7; 7 bases line up with TRBD1. The germline gives CDR1 MDHEN, CDR2 SYDVKM. V lost 2 bases to trimming and J lost 6 bases; unmatched junction nucleotides: 10. This CDR3 region has 15 residues.

CDR3 nucleotides: TGTGCCAGCAGCCCGACCGGGACGGAGAACACCGGGGAGCTGTTTTTT. Residues: CASSPTGTENTGELFF. This chain connects TRBV5-5 to TRBJ2-2; D may correspond to TRBD1 or TRBD2 (5 bases each). The CDR3 is 16 residues long. Germline V CDR1 and CDR2: SGHKS, YYEKEE (reference sequence). The V and J ends lost 4 bases and 1 base respectively, with 14 bases between them.

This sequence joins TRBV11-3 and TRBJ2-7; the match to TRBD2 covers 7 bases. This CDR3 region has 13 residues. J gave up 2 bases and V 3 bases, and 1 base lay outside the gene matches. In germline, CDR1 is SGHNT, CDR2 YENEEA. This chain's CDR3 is CASSLAGAYEQYF. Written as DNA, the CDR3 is TGTGCCAGCAGCTTGGCGGGAGCCTACGAGCAGTACTTC.

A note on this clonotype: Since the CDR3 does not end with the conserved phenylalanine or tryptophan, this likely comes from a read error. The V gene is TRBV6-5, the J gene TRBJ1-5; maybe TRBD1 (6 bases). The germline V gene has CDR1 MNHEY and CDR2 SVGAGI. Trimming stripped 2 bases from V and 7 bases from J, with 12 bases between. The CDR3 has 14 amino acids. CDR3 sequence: CASSYQRDIQPQHS. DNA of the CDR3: TGTGCCAGCAGTTACCAAAGGGACATCCAGCCCCAGCATTCT.

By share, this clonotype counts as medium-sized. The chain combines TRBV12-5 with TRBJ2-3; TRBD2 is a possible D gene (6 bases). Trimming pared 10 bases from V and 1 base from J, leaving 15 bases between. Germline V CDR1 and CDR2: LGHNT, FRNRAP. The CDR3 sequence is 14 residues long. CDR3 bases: TGTGCTATTACCGGGGGTGGTGGCACAGATACGCAGTATTTT. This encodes CAITGGGGTDTQYF.

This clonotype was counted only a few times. DNA of the CDR3: TGTGCCAGCCGTACAGGGGGCGTTTTGAATCAGCCCCAGCATTTT. This encodes CASRTGGVLNQPQHF. The V gene is TRBV19, the J gene TRBJ1-5, with 9 nucleotides matching TRBD1. In germline, CDR1 is LNHDA, CDR2 SQIVND (reference sequence). This CDR3 is 15 amino acids long. J gave up 4 bases and V 9 bases, and 10 bases lay outside the gene matches.

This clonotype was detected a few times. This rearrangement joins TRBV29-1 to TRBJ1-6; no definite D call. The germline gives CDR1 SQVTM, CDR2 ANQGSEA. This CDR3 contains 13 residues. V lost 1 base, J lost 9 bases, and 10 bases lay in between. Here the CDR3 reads CSVEATRCSPLHF. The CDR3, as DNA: TGCAGCGTTGAAGCTACCAGGTGTTCACCCCTCCACTTT.

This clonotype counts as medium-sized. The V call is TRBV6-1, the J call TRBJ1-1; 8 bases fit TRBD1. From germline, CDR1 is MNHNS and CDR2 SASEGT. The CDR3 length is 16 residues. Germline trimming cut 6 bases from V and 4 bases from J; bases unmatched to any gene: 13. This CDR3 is CASRSLTDREATEAFF. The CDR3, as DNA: TGTGCCAGCAGGTCATTAACGGACAGGGAGGCCACTGAAGCTTTCTTT.